This entry describes one T cell receptor beta chain. The sample originates from a study of sequential checkpoint blockade in melanoma. Specified treatment: randomized to nivolumab then ipilimumab (arm A) or the reverse (arm B). The V segment lost 6 bases and the J segment 6 bases; nucleotides outside the gene matches: 10. Germline V gives CDR1 LNHDA, CDR2 SQIVND (reference sequence). The length of the CDR3 is 17 residues. TCRdb's copy holds only in-frame clones and misses some; the assay was immunoSEQ multiplex PCR. The sample includes fewer than 45,000 clones, around 86% of them seen just once. The J gene is TRBJ2-1, the V gene TRBV19; TRBD2 agrees at 14 bases. The receptor's source is a human donor with melanoma. The input for sequencing was CD8+ T cells sorted from blood (inferred from file names), taken from a patient given nivolumab and ipilimumab in sequence. CDR3 loop: CASSAAGTSGRVNEQFF. CDR3 DNA: TGTGCCAGTAGCGCCGCAGGGACTAGCGGGAGAGTCAATGAGCAGTTCTTC.